The clone carrying this T cell receptor (beta chain) came up a few times. Its antigen is unidentified. The data were taken from a study of blood T cells in healthy people across ages. Using a J-beta primer mix together with a sample-barcoded 5' primer, a second PCR was run for about 6 to 12 cycles. TCRdb re-called the 5' RACE reads with MiXCR, one entry per CDR3 protein. The sample carries about 1.6 million distinct CDR3 sequences, roughly 32% recorded once. Broader study findings: Diversity estimates drawn from one million T cells were deemed underestimates.

From germline, CDR1 is SGHRS and CDR2 YFSETQ. Trimming took 0 bases from V and 1 from J, leaving 10 bases between them. The CDR3 has 15 residues. The clonotype originates from a woman aged 25 to 39 in good health. The sequenced sample was blood. V gene TRBV5-1 combines with J gene TRBJ2-5; D is uncertain. CDR3: CASSLAPSVQETQYF. CDR3 in DNA: TGCGCCAGCAGCTTGGCTCCGTCAGTCCAAGAGACCCAGTACTTC.